The 18 T cell receptor beta chains reported below all come from one sample, sequenced in a study of CD8 T cells in Susac syndrome. The RNA, about 0.45 to 1 ug, was put through reverse transcription using random hexamers. TCRdb re-called the immunoSEQ multiplex PCR reads with MiXCR, one entry per CDR3 protein. The profile shows nearly 25,000 distinct CDR3 sequences, around 93% of them singletons. The sequencing input was CD8+ T cells from PBMCs. The receptors derive from a human donor with Susac syndrome.

The rearrangement links TRBV3-1 to TRBJ2-3; 7 bases fit TRBD1. From germline, CDR1 is LGHDT and CDR2 YNNKEL (reference sequence). Trimming at V came to 4 bases and at J to 0 bases, leaving 1 base not matched to a gene. The CDR3 runs 14 residues. CDR3 in DNA: TGTGCCAGCAGCCGACAGGGTAGCACAGATACGCAGTATTTT. It yields the protein CASSRQGSTDTQYF.

The rearrangement joins TRBV28 to TRBJ2-7; D perhaps matches TRBD1 (6 bases). Germline V gene lookup returns CDR1 MDHEN and CDR2 SYDVKM. CDR3 length: 15 amino acids. The germline V and J ends were trimmed by 1 base and 4 bases, with 14 bases remaining between them. CDR3 sequence (DNA): TGTGCCAGCAGTTTATACGAGGGGGAGTCGTACGAGCAGTACTTC. It translates to CASSLYEGESYEQYF. The full variable domain, with the rest looked up from reference TRBV28 and TRBJ2-7, is DVKVTQSSRYLVKRTGEKVFLECVQDMDHENMFWYRQDPGLGLRLIYFSYDVKMKEKGDIPEGYSVSREKKERFSLILESASTNQTSMYLCASSLYEGESYEQYFGPGTRLTVT.

The J gene is TRBJ2-1, the V gene TRBV28, with D perhaps assigned TRBD1 or TRBD2 (5 bases each). V dropped 0 bases and J dropped 8 bases, with 14 bases sitting between them. The CDR3 covers 15 residues. Per the germline V gene, CDR1 is MDHEN and CDR2 is SYDVKM. The DNA of the CDR3 is TGTGCCAGCAGTTTATGGGGGACGGATGGACATGAGCAGTTCTTC. This codes for CASSLWGTDGHEQFF.

The genes are TRBV4-3 and TRBJ2-3; TRBD1 agrees at 7 bases. The CDR3 has 15 amino acids. Losses at the gene ends were 4 bases for V and 5 bases for J; bases not matched to a gene: 9. Germline V gene data show CDR1 as LGHNA and CDR2 as YSLEER. CDR3: CASSLRQGIGDTQYF. CDR3 DNA: TGCGCCAGCAGCCTCAGACAGGGAATCGGAGATACGCAGTATTTT.

The chain recombines TRBV6-5 with TRBJ2-5, with D perhaps matching TRBD2 (5 bases). CDR1 is MNHEY and CDR2 is SVGAGI in the germline V gene. The CDR3 sequence is 11 residues long. Trimming took off 4 bases at V and 8 bases at J, with 8 bases between the two ends. The CDR3 DNA sequence: TGTGCCAGCAGTTCCTCGGGAACCCAGTACTTC. Protein sequence: CASSSSGTQYF.

V and J are TRBV9 and TRBJ2-2; D is unresolved. V lost 0 bases and J 4 bases, leaving 4 bases between the germline ends. The CDR3 totals 13 residues. Germline V gene sequence: CDR1 SGDLS, CDR2 YYNGEE. CDR3: CASSVGGTGELFF. CDR3 in DNA: TGTGCCAGCAGCGTAGGAGGCACCGGGGAGCTGTTTTTT.

The CDR3 loop is CASSPYLLSSSQETQYF. CDR3 nucleotides: TGTGCCAGCAGCCCGTACCTTCTTAGCTCCTCCCAAGAGACCCAGTACTTC. The chain is built from TRBV7-8 and TRBJ2-5; D is unresolved. The length of the CDR3 is 17 residues. Per germline, CDR1 SGHVS and CDR2 FQNEAQ. The V and J ends lost 5 bases and 1 base respectively, with 20 bases between them.

This chain uses TRBV2 with TRBJ2-2, with 11 positions matching TRBD1. There are 16 residues in the CDR3. V dropped 2 bases and J dropped 4; count of bases not matched to a gene: 3. Germline V gives CDR1 SNHLY, CDR2 FYNNEI. Written as DNA, the CDR3 is TGTGCCAGCAGTGAAATGGGACAGGGGGGCACCGGGGAGCTGTTTTTT. This encodes CASSEMGQGGTGELFF.

The chain links TRBV7-9 to TRBJ1-2; D might be TRBD1 (5 bases). The CDR3 is 17 amino acids. Germline values: CDR1 SEHNR, CDR2 FQNEAQ (reference sequence). Trimming shortened V by 3 bases and J by 0 bases, and 17 bases separated the two germline ends. The CDR3 protein is CASSLGRLSLSNYGYTF. In nucleotides, the CDR3 is TGTGCCAGCAGCTTGGGGCGGCTCTCCCTATCTAACTATGGCTACACCTTC.

The chain is built from TRBV19 and TRBJ1-6; 10 nucleotides align to TRBD1. J lost 0 bases, V lost 4 bases, and 3 bases had no gene match. Per germline, CDR1 LNHDA and CDR2 SQIVND (reference sequence). CDR3 length equals 17 residues. The CDR3 loop is CASSTGTGVSYNSPLHF. CDR3 in DNA: TGTGCCAGTAGTACCGGGACAGGGGTCTCCTATAATTCACCCCTCCACTTT.

The V call is TRBV15, the J call TRBJ2-7; D remains ambiguous. Germline V CDR1 and CDR2: LNHNV, YYDKDF (reference sequence). The V and J ends lost 5 bases and 0 bases respectively, with 5 bases between them. CDR3 size: 12 residues. CDR3 region: CATSGNSYEQYF. The CDR3 DNA reads as TGTGCCACCAGCGGAAACTCCTACGAGCAGTACTTC.

The rearrangement links TRBV6-2 or TRBV6-3 to TRBJ2-1; TRBD1 agrees at 10 bases. Per the germline V gene, CDR1 is MNHEY and CDR2 is SVGEGT. This CDR3 contains 12 residues. V dropped 8 bases and J dropped 9; count of bases not matched to a gene: 4. As DNA, the CDR3 is TGTGCCAGCTCCGGGACAGGGGCTGAGCAGTTCTTC. It specifies CASSGTGAEQFF.

The chain carries TRBV5-4 and TRBJ2-7; D possibly corresponds to TRBD1 (5 bases). Germline V gives CDR1 SGHNT, CDR2 YYREEE (reference sequence). This CDR3 is 13 amino acids long. With 4 bases removed from V and 3 bases from J, the gap between germline ends came to 11 bases. CDR3 loop: CASSPRQHYEQYF. The CDR3 region has the DNA TGTGCCAGCAGCCCAAGACAGCACTACGAGCAGTACTTC.

This sequence joins TRBV6-5 and TRBJ2-7, with D possibly called TRBD1 or TRBD2 (5 bases each). Per germline, CDR1 MNHEY and CDR2 SVGAGI. V shed 2 bases and J shed 5 bases, with 13 bases lying between them. The CDR3 has 14 residues. CDR3 DNA: TGTGCCAGCAGTTACGCAGGGACCCGGGACGAGCAGTACTTC. Translation: CASSYAGTRDEQYF.

J is TRBJ2-2 and V is TRBV9; 10 bases fit TRBD1. CDR3 size: 17 residues. The V and J ends lost 1 base and 3 bases, in that order; junction bases with no gene match: 6. Germline assignment: CDR1 SGDLS and CDR2 YYNGEE. The CDR3 sequence is CASSVPRQGADTGELFF. In DNA form, the CDR3 reads TGTGCCAGCAGCGTACCAAGACAGGGGGCAGACACCGGGGAGCTGTTTTTT.

The J gene is TRBJ2-7, the V gene TRBV7-2; a possible D gene is TRBD1 (5 bases). V lost 3 bases to trimming and J lost 2 bases, with 5 bases between them. The germline gives CDR1 SGHTA, CDR2 FQGNSA. The CDR3 is 12 residues long. CDR3 amino acids: CASSLDTYEQYF. Here the CDR3 DNA reads TGTGCCAGCAGCTTGGACACCTACGAGCAGTACTTC.

The V and J genes are TRBV6-5 and TRBJ2-3; TRBD2 matches 7 bases. Germline V gene sequence: CDR1 MNHEY, CDR2 SVGAGI. The V segment lost 5 bases and the J segment 0 bases; nucleotides outside the gene matches: 5. CDR3 size: 15 residues. This chain's CDR3 is CASSPGTISTDTQYF. The CDR3 DNA follows: TGTGCCAGCAGTCCCGGGACTATCAGCACAGATACGCAGTATTTT.

CDR3 coding DNA: TGTGCCAGTAGTACTATCTGGGCAGACTACGAGCAGTACTTC. This encodes CASSTIWADYEQYF. The chain joins TRBV19 to TRBJ2-7; D is uncertain. V was trimmed by 4 bases and J by 3 bases, leaving 13 bases between them. This CDR3 region has 14 residues. CDR1 and CDR2 (germline): LNHDA, SQIVND (reference sequence). Together with reference TRBV19 and TRBJ2-7, the CDR3 gives the full variable domain: DGGITQSPKYLFRKEGQNVTLSCEQNLNHDAMYWYRQDPGQGLRLIYYSQIVNDFQKGDIAEGYSVSREKKESFPLTVTSAQKNPTAFYLCASSTIWADYEQYFGPGTRLTVT.